The following is a T cell receptor beta chain sequence with its context. This clonotype was observed at least ten times. Its antigen is still unknown. Base quality data are lacking; no much larger clone is found one base away. Amplification of TCR beta CDR3 regions was carried out from RNA transcripts. The TCR CDR3 was subjected to a first round of RT-PCR using the HTBI primer set and the Qiagen OneStep RT-PCR kit. A second multiplex PCR round built the libraries, followed by size selection and purification. Sequencing of the libraries was done on an Illumina HiSeq2000 using paired-end 100 bp reads. On the authors' methods: SOAPnuke was used to process the raw data, with reads discarded if the reads contained adapters or uncalled bases, had a mean Phred below 15, or lacked an exact constant-primer or identifier match. COPE v1.2.5 was used to merge the high-quality paired reads, and each unique nucleotide sequence was defined as a clonotype. Clonotypes were aligned to IMGT TRBV, TRBD and TRBJ reference segments using MiTCR v1.1. The analysis included only V-J combinations with a frequency above 0.0001, which together covered 99% to 99.2% of the repertoires. A TCS score was defined as the ratio of F50 (clonal expansion) to E x V (chaos), with BLOSUM62-based TCRdist applied between CDR3 peptides within each V-J. Welch's t-statistics and random forest reduced approximately 520 V-J features to some 14, which were used in a naive Bayes classifier (R e1071). TCRdb handled the public reads itself, with Q25 trimming in fastp and clone calling in MiXCR, and kept productive beta chains. Every entry covers one CDR3 protein and lists the most common genes and DNA from its rows. The V and J calls follow TCRdb's processing rather than the paper's. This sample has 300,000 to 450,000 distinct CDR3 sequences in its table, and about 14% of those were observed once. The ten top clones hold around 20% of the sample.

The data are from a study of T cells in Graves' hyperthyroidism and ophthalmopathy (dated by TCRdb to between 2017 and 2020). Looking at the study overall: Peripheral blood was collected at initial diagnosis, before any treatment. An independent validation cohort of under 20 hyperthyroidism patients and 17 patients who later progressed to ophthalmopathy tested prospective prediction of ophthalmopathy. The paper describes TCR Vbeta CDR3 sequencing of some 130 peripheral blood samples, made up of about 40 ophthalmopathy patients, around 73 hyperthyroidism patients and some 17 progressor patients. To identify distinguishing TCR V-J signatures, a discovery cohort of some 100 patients was used, comprising some 45 with Graves' ophthalmopathy and 57 with stable Graves' hyperthyroidism. In more than 5 Graves' hyperthyroidism patients, the study also compared T-cell repertoires from thyroid tissue with T-cell repertoires from blood. Once sampling was done, hyperthyroidism patients were given methimazole at a starting dose of 30 mg daily, whereas ophthalmopathy patients were given high-dose intravenous methylprednisolone. The 75 to 100 discovery patients were divided at random into training and test sets in a 7:3 ratio.

V is shortened by 6 bases, J by 0 bases, and the region joining them spans 10 bases. The germline V gene provides CDR1 SGHAT and CDR2 FQNNGV. The CDR3 sequence holds 14 residues, the cysteine and phenylalanine included. Solely the CDR3 DNA is kept, with 42 bases framed from the first base. Ophthalmopathy patients had moderately to severely active disease, with a Clinical Activity Score of 3 or more, a NOSPECS grade of 4 or more, and a disease duration of less than 3 months. The study excluded patients with uncontrolled infections, other autoimmune diseases, pregnancy or lactation. Clinical symptoms, serum thyroxine and TRAb, thyroid ultrasound, and orbital computed tomography formed the basis for the diagnoses. PBMCs were isolated from roughly 10 ml of fresh peripheral blood by Ficoll-Paque density gradient centrifugation. Total RNA was extracted with Trizol reagent, and quality was checked on an Agilent 2100 Bioanalyzer.

Study-wide conclusions, independent of this receptor: Most expanded thyroid clonotypes (frequency above 0.001) were also detected in blood, a finding suggesting that blood repertoires may reflect thyroid immune responses. Sample size was not statistically predetermined, and investigators were not blinded to group allocation. In validation, progression to ophthalmopathy was predicted by the model with about 70% sensitivity and 72.22% specificity, a median of about 6.8 months before onset. A 13 V-J signature model separated ophthalmopathy from stable hyperthyroidism, with 87.88% sensitivity and approximately 81% specificity in cross-validation and 80%/75% in testing.

The sample taken for sequencing was blood. This TCR was recovered from a woman aged 25 to 45 with Graves' ophthalmopathy. The rearranged chain carries TRBV11-2 and TRBJ2-3; no D gene is confidently identified. CDR3 loop: CASRGGPSTDTQYF. The DNA sequence is as follows: TGTGCCAGCAGGGGCGGACCGAGCACAGATACGCAGTATTTT.